Below are 10 T cell receptor beta chains sequenced from a single sample in a study of cytomegalovirus exposure and HLA in healthy donors. Researchers ran the PCR with 60 Vbeta and 13 Jbeta primers. Measured with immunoSEQ multiplex PCR; TCRdb has only the in-frame clones, and not every one. Here the sample spans 55,000 to 80,000 clones, roughly 70% being singletons. The material sequenced was PBMCs. Source of these receptors: a man aged 70 or older in good health and CMV-seronegative.

This sequence joins TRBV6-5 and TRBJ2-6, with D unclear. CDR1 is MNHEY, CDR2 SVGAGI, per germline. V lost 5 bases and J 0 bases, leaving 5 bases between the germline ends. The CDR3 consists of 14 residues. CDR3 residues: CASSAYSGANVLTF. In nucleotides, the CDR3 is TGTGCCAGCAGTGCCTACTCTGGGGCCAACGTCCTGACTTTC.

This clone is a singleton in its sample. The chain recombines TRBV30 with TRBJ2-1; possibly TRBD2 for D (5 bases). The CDR3 spans 13 residues. Germline V gives CDR1 GTSNPN, CDR2 SVGIG (reference sequence). Trimming stripped 5 bases from V and 2 bases from J, with 10 bases between. CDR3 residues: CAWSPGTYNEQFF. DNA of the CDR3: TGTGCCTGGTCGCCCGGGACCTACAATGAGCAGTTCTTC.

This chain links TRBV7-2 with TRBJ1-6; D ambiguous. This CDR3 has 16 amino acids. The V end was cut by 2 bases, the J end by 7 bases, with 15 bases between. Germline values: CDR1 SGHTA, CDR2 FQGNSA. The DNA for the CDR3 is TGTGCCAGCAGCTTATATTCTCCGGGGTACAATTCACCCCTCCACTTT. This sequence encodes CASSLYSPGYNSPLHF.

The rearrangement uses TRBV28 and TRBJ1-2; TRBD1 agrees at 7 bases. After removal of 5 bases from V and 8 bases from J, the junction contained 5 bases not matched to a gene. Germline assignment: CDR1 MDHEN and CDR2 SYDVKM. This CDR3 is 12 amino acids long. DNA of the CDR3: TGTGCCAGCAGTACCCAGGGGGGCGGCTACACCTTC. It specifies CASSTQGGGYTF.

This clone was observed a single time. The chain recombines TRBV30 with TRBJ1-1, with TRBD1 as a possible D gene (5 bases). V was clipped by 0 bases and J by 1 base, with 12 bases between them. CDR1 is GTSNPN, CDR2 SVGIG, per germline (reference sequence). The CDR3 covers 15 residues. CDR3 sequence (DNA): TGTGCCTGGAGTGTAAGGGGACTCCCGAACACTGAAGCTTTCTTT. This gives the protein CAWSVRGLPNTEAFF.

The J gene is TRBJ2-5, the V gene TRBV12-5, with D possibly TRBD2 on 5 matching bases. The CDR3 is 12 residues long. Trimming cost V 5 bases and J 5 bases, with 9 bases left between them. The V gene's germline CDR1 is LGHNT and CDR2 FRNRAP. CDR3 sequence reads: CASGPQRETQYF. CDR3 in DNA: TGTGCTAGTGGTCCGCAGCGGGAGACCCAGTACTTC.

This clone was observed a single time. This rearrangement joins TRBV7-9 to TRBJ2-1; 8 bases are shared with TRBD2. CDR3 length equals 16 residues. After removal of 7 bases from V and 3 bases from J, the junction contained 11 bases not matched to a gene. The germline V gene has CDR1 SEHNR and CDR2 FQNEAQ (reference sequence). DNA for the CDR3: TGTGCCAGCATCGGACCACTAGCGGACTTCTACAATGAGCAGTTCTTC. This translates into CASIGPLADFYNEQFF.

The V and J genes are TRBV4-3 and TRBJ2-1; 10 bases are a match to TRBD2. Germline CDR1 is LGHNA and CDR2 is YSLEER. CDR3 length: 18 amino acids. V dropped 3 bases and J dropped 4; count of bases not matched to a gene: 12. DNA for the CDR3: TGCGCCAGCAGCCATAGTACGAGTAGCGGGGGGATTTACAATGAGCAGTTCTTC. Protein product: CASSHSTSSGGIYNEQFF.

V usage is TRBV7-6 and J usage is TRBJ2-5; tentatively, D is TRBD2 (7 bases). With 5 bases removed from V and 5 bases from J, the gap between germline ends came to 12 bases. Germline CDR1 and CDR2: SGHVS and FNYEAQ. The CDR3 is 13 amino acids. The CDR3 region is CASSPGGRETQYF. The CDR3 DNA reads as TGTGCCAGCAGCCCGGGGGGCCGGGAGACCCAGTACTTC.

This clone was observed a single time. The V call is TRBV28, the J call TRBJ1-5; possible D gene TRBD1, 6 bases. The ends were cut back, 3 bases at V and 4 bases at J, with 13 bases in the middle. The CDR3 is made up of 15 amino acids. The germline gives CDR1 MDHEN, CDR2 SYDVKM. CDR3 sequence reads: CASSFPGTPNQPQHF. CDR3 nucleotides: TGTGCCAGCAGTTTCCCCGGGACACCTAATCAGCCCCAGCATTTT.